Listed here are 5 T cell receptor beta chains from one sample, sequenced in a study of vaccination effects on CD4 cells after COVID-19. For these receptors, no antigen is known. Before any sequencing was done, the ViraFEST assay used viral peptide pools to expand antigen-specific CD4+ T cells. On roughly day 10 of culture, CD4+ T cells were separated out. Subjects were given two BNT162b2 or mRNA-1273 vaccine doses. Clones were sequenced by immunoSEQ multiplex PCR, and TCRdb holds only the in-frame ones, with some missing. The profile shows some 74,000 clones, about 80% of them singletons. The starting material was CD4+ T cells from PBMCs cultured with HCoV-229E spike peptides, obtained after COVID-19 vaccination. The receptor source for this set is a human donor who received a COVID-19 vaccine.

The chain has TRBV10-1 and TRBJ2-5; D tentatively reads TRBD1 or TRBD2 (5 bases each). Germline V gene sequence: CDR1 WNHNN, CDR2 SYGVQD (reference sequence). The CDR3 sequence is 15 residues long. Trimming pared 6 bases from V and 1 base from J, leaving 15 bases between. This chain's CDR3 is CASSDGARTQETQYF. The CDR3 nucleotides are TGCGCCAGCAGCGACGGGGCAAGGACCCAAGAGACCCAGTACTTC.

J is TRBJ2-5 and V is TRBV7-3; D might be TRBD2 (5 bases). Germline V gene sequence: CDR1 SGHTA, CDR2 FQGTGA. The CDR3 runs 13 residues. The ends were cut back, 8 bases at V and 2 bases at J, with 12 bases in the middle. In DNA, the CDR3 is TGTGCCAGCGGGAGTGAGGTACAAGAGACCCAGTACTTC. It yields the protein CASGSEVQETQYF. Complete variable domain (other parts from reference TRBV7-3 and TRBJ2-5): GAGVSQTPSNKVTEKGKYVELRCDPISGHTALYWYRQSLGQGPEFLIYFQGTGAADDSGLPNDRFFAVRPEGSVSTLKIQRTERGDSAVYLCASGSEVQETQYFGPGTRLLVL.

The rearrangement joins TRBV5-4 to TRBJ1-4; D is uncertain. The CDR3 length is 14 residues. Germline V gene data show CDR1 as SGHNT and CDR2 as YYREEE (reference sequence). V was cut by 4 bases and J by 6 bases, with 13 bases left in between. The CDR3 spells CASSRMEGDEKLFF. The CDR3 DNA sequence: TGTGCCAGCAGCCGAATGGAGGGCGATGAAAAACTGTTTTTT. Supplemented by reference TRBV5-4 and TRBJ1-4, the full variable domain reads ETGVTQSPTHLIKTRGQQVTLRCSSQSGHNTVSWYQQALGQGPQFIFQYYREEENGRGNFPPRFSGLQFPNYSSELNVNALELDDSALYLCASSRMEGDEKLFFGSGTQLSVL.

V gene TRBV5-1 combines with J gene TRBJ1-5, with D unresolved. The V end was cut by 4 bases, the J end by 5 bases, with 13 bases between. The germline V gene has CDR1 SGHRS and CDR2 YFSETQ. CDR3 length equals 14 residues. The DNA of the CDR3 is TGCGCCAGCAGCCGAGGGAACGGAGATCAGCCCCAGCATTTT. Encoded protein: CASSRGNGDQPQHF.

This clone was recorded once. J is TRBJ2-1 and V is TRBV29-1; 7 positions agree with TRBD1. V lost 5 bases and J lost 1; bases outside the gene matches: 11. Germline CDR1 SQVTM, CDR2 ANQGSEA. CDR3 length equals 16 residues. The CDR3 DNA sequence: TGCAGCGTTAAAATGAGGACAGGCGGGTCCTACAATGAGCAGTTCTTC. This codes for CSVKMRTGGSYNEQFF.